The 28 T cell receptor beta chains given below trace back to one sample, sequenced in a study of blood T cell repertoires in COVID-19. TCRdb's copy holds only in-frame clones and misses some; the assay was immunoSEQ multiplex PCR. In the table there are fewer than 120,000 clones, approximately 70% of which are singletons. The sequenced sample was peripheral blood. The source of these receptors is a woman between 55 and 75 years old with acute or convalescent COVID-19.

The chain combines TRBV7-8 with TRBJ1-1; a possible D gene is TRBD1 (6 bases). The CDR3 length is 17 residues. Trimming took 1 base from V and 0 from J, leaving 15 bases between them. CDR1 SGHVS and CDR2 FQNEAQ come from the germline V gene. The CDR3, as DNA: TGTGCCAGCAGCTTAGAGACAGGATACTGGTTGAACACTGAAGCTTTCTTT. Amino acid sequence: CASSLETGYWLNTEAFF.

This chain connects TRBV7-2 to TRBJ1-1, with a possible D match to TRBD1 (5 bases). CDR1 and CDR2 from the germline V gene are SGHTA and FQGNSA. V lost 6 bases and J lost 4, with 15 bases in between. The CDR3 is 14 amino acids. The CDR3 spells CASRSPLGGTEAFF. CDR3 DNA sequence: TGTGCCAGCAGGTCCCCCCTGGGGGGCACTGAAGCTTTCTTT.

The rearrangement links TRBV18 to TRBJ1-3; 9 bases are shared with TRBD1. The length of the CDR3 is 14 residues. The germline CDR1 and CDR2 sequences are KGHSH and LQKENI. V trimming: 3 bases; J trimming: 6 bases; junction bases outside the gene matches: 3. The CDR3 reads CASSPGQGLNTIYF. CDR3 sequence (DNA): TGTGCCAGCTCACCGGGACAGGGATTAAACACCATATATTTT.

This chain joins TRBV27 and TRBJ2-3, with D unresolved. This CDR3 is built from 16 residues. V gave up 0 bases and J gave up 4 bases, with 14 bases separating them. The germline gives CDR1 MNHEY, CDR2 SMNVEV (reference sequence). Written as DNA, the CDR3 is TGTGCCAGCAGTTTATCGTTCGTGGCTGCCTCAGATACGCAGTATTTT. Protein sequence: CASSLSFVAASDTQYF.

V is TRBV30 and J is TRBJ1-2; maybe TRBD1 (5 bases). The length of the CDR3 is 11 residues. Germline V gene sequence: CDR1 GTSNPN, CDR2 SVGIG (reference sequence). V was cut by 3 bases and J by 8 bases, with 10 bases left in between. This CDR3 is CAWSSGEGYTF. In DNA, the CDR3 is TGTGCCTGGAGCTCGGGGGAAGGCTACACCTTC.

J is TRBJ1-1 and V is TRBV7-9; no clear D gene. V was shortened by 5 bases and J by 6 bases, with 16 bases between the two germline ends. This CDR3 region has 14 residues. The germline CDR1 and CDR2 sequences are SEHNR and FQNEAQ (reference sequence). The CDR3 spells CASSGREARAEAFF. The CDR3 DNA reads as TGTGCCAGCAGCGGAAGAGAGGCTCGCGCTGAAGCTTTCTTT.

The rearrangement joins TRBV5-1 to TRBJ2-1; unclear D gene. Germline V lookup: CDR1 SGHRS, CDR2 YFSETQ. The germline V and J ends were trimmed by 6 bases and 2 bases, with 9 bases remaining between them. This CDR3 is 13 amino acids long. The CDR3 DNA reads TGCGCCAGCACCGAGACAACCTACAATGAGCAGTTCTTC. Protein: CASTETTYNEQFF.

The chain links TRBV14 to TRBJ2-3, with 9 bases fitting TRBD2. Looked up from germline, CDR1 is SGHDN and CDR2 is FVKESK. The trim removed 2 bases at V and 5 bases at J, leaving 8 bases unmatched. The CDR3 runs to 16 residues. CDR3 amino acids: CASSQSGRGGLDTQYF. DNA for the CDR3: TGTGCCAGCAGCCAATCAGGGCGGGGGGGGTTAGATACGCAGTATTTT.

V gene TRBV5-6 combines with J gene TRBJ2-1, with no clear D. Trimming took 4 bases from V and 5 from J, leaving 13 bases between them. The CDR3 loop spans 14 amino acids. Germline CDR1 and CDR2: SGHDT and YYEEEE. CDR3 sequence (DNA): TGTGCCAGCAGCGCGCCGGTCAGGAACAATGAGCAGTTCTTC. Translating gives CASSAPVRNNEQFF.

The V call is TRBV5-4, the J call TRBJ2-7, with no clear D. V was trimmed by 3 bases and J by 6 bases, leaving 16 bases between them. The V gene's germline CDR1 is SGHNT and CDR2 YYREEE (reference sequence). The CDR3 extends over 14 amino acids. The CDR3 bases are TGTGCCAGCAGCTCGCCCCTCGACTCCCTCGAGCAGTACTTC. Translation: CASSSPLDSLEQYF.

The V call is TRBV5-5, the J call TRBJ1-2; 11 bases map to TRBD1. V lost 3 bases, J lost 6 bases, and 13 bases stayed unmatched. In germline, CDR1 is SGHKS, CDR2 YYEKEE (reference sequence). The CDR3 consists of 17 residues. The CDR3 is CASSYIAQGQGADGYTF. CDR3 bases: TGTGCCAGCAGCTACATAGCTCAAGGACAGGGGGCGGATGGCTACACCTTC.

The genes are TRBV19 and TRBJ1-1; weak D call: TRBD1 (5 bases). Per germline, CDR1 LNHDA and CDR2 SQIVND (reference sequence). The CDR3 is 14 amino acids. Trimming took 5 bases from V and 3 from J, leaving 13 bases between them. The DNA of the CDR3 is TGTGCCAGTAGTGGGGGTCGGGGGGACACTGAAGCTTTCTTT. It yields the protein CASSGGRGDTEAFF.

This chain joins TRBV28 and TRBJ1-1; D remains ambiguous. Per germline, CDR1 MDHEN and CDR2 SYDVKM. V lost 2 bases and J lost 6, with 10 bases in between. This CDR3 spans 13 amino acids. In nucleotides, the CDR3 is TGTGCCAGCAGTTTAGCGGGGTTCTCTGAAGCTTTCTTT. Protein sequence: CASSLAGFSEAFF.

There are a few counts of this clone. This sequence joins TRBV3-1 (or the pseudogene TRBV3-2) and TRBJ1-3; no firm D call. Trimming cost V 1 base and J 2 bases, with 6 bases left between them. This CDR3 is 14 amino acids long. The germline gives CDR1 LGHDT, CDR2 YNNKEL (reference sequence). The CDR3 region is CASSQVIAGNTIYF. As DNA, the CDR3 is TGTGCCAGCAGCCAAGTCATTGCTGGAAACACCATATATTTT.

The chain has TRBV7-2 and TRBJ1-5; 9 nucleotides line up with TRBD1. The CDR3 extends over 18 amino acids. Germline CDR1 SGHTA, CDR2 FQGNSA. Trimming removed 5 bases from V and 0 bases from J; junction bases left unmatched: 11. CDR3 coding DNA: TGTGCCAGCAGCCCAAGGGCGGGACAGGGTTATAGCAATCAGCCCCAGCATTTT. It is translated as CASSPRAGQGYSNQPQHF.

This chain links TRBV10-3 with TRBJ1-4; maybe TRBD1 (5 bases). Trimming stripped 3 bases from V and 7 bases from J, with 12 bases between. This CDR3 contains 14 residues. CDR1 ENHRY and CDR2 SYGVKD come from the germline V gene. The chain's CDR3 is CAISDGGAPEKLFF. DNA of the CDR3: TGTGCCATCAGTGATGGAGGGGCACCTGAAAAACTGTTTTTT.

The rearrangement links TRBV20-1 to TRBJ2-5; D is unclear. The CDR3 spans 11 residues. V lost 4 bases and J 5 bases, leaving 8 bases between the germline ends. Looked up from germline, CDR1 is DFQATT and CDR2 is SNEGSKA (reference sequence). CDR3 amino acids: CSANYYETQYF. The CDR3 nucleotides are TGCAGTGCTAACTACTATGAGACCCAGTACTTC.

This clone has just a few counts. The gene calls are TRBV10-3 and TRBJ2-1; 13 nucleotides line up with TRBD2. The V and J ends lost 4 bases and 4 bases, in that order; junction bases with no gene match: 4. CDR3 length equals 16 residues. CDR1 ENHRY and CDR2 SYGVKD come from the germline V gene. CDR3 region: CAISAGTSGVYNEQFF. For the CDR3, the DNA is TGTGCCATCAGTGCTGGGACTAGCGGGGTATACAATGAGCAGTTCTTC.

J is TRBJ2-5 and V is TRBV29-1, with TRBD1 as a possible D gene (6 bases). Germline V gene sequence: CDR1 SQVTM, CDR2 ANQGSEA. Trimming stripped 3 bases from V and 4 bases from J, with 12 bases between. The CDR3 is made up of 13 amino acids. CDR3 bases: TGCAGCGTTGACCCCACAGGGAGAGAGACCCAGTACTTC. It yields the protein CSVDPTGRETQYF.

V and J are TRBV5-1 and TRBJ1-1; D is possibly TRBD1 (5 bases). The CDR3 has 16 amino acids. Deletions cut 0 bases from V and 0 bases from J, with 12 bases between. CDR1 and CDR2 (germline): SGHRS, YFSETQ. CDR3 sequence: CASSLAVGGMNTEAFF. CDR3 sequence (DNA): TGCGCCAGCAGCTTGGCCGTCGGGGGAATGAACACTGAAGCTTTCTTT.

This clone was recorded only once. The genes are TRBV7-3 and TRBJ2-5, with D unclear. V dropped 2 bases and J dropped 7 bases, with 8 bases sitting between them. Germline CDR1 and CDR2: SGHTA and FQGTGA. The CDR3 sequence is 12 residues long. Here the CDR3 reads CASSLDSGTQYF. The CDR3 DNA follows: TGTGCCAGCAGCTTAGACTCTGGGACCCAGTACTTC.

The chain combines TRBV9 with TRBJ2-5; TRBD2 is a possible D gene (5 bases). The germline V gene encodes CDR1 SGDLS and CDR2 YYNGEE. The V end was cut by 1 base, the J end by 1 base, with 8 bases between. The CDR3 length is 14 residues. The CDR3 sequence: CASSVTGFQETQYF. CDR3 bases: TGTGCCAGCAGCGTAACGGGGTTCCAAGAGACCCAGTACTTC.

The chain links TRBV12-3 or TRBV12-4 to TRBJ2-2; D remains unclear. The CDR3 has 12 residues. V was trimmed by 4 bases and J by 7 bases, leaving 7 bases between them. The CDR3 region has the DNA TGTGCCAGCAGTTGGGCAGGCGGGGAGCTGTTTTTT. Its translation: CASSWAGGELFF.

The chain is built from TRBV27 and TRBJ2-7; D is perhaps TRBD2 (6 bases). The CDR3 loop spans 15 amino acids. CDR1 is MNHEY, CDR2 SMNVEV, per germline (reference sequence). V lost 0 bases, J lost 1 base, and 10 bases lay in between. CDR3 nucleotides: TGTGCCAGCAGTTTATCGACCGGGGGATCCTACGAGCAGTACTTC. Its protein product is CASSLSTGGSYEQYF.

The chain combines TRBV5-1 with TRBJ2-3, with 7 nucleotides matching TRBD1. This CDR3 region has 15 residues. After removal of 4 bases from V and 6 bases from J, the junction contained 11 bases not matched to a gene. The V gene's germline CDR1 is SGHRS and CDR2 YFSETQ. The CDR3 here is CASSAGTDVLDTQYF. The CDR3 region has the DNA TGCGCCAGCAGCGCCGGGACAGACGTTCTGGATACGCAGTATTTT.

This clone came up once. Written as DNA, the CDR3 is TGTGCCAGCAGAAAAAATACAGGGGGCGAGCAGTACTTC. It codes for CASRKNTGGEQYF. The rearrangement links TRBV27 to TRBJ2-7; 8 bases line up with TRBD1. The CDR3 loop spans 13 amino acids. Germline CDR1 MNHEY, CDR2 SMNVEV (reference sequence). Losses at the gene ends were 6 bases for V and 6 bases for J; bases not matched to a gene: 7.

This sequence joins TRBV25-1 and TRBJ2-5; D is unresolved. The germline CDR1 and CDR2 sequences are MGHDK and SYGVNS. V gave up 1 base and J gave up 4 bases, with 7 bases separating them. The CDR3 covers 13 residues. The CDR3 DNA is TGTGCCAGCAGTGAATCACCTATAGAGACCCAGTACTTC. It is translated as CASSESPIETQYF.

The CDR3 DNA reads as TGTGCCAGCAGCTTTCGGGGGGAGCAAGAGACCCAGTACTTC. Amino acids: CASSFRGEQETQYF. The rearrangement links TRBV5-4 to TRBJ2-5; 7 nucleotides align to TRBD2. Germline assignment: CDR1 SGHNT and CDR2 YYREEE (reference sequence). There are 14 residues in the CDR3. V lost 2 bases, J lost 2 bases, and 3 bases stayed unmatched. Together with reference TRBV5-4 and TRBJ2-5, the CDR3 gives the full variable domain: ETGVTQSPTHLIKTRGQQVTLRCSSQSGHNTVSWYQQALGQGPQFIFQYYREEENGRGNFPPRFSGLQFPNYSSELNVNALELDDSALYLCASSFRGEQETQYFGPGTRLLVL.